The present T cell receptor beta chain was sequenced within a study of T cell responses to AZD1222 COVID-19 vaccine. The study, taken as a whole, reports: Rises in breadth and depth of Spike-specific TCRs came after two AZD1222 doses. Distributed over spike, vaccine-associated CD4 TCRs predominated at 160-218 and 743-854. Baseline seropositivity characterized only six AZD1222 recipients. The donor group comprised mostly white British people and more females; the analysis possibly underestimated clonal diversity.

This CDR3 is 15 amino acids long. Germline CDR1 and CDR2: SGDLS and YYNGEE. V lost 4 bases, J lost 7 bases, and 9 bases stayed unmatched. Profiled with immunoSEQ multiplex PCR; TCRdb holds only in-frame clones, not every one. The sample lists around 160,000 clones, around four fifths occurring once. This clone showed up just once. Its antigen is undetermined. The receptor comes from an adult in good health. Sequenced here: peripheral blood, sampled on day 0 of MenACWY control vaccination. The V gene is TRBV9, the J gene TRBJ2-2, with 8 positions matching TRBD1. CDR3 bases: TGTGCCAGCAGCAGTCATGGACAGGGTAACGGGGAGCTGTTTTTT. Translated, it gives CASSSHGQGNGELFF. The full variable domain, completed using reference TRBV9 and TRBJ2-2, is DSGVTQTPKHLITATGQRVTLRCSPRSGDLSVYWYQQSLDQGLQFLIQYYNGEERAKGNILERFSAQQFPDLHSELNLSSLELGDSALYFCASSSHGQGNGELFFGEGSRLTVL.